One sample yielded the 17 T cell receptor beta chains listed below, sequenced in a study of T cell responses to AZD1222 COVID-19 vaccine. The method was immunoSEQ multiplex PCR; TCRdb's version includes in-frame clones alone and lacks a portion of them. The data hold 45,000 to 55,000 clones, with around 80% observed a single time. Sequencing was performed on peripheral blood, taken on day 0 of AZD1222 vaccination. The source is an adult in good health.

The V call is TRBV11-3, the J call TRBJ2-7; D gene ambiguous. This CDR3 contains 13 residues. Germline values: CDR1 SGHNT, CDR2 YENEEA. V was shortened by 6 bases and J by 7 bases, with 16 bases between the two germline ends. This chain's CDR3 is CASSQKTQSEQYF. DNA of the CDR3: TGTGCCAGCAGTCAGAAGACCCAGTCGGAGCAGTACTTC.

The chain joins TRBV6-6 to TRBJ1-5, with a tentative D call TRBD1 (6 bases). Germline V gene data show CDR1 as MNHNY and CDR2 as SVGAGI (reference sequence). The CDR3 spans 14 residues. Trimming cost V 4 bases and J 7 bases, with 14 bases left between them. The CDR3 loop is CASSLAGGWQPQHF. CDR3 coding DNA: TGTGCCAGCAGTTTGGCTGGGGGCTGGCAGCCCCAGCATTTT.

This clone was seen only a few times. V and J are TRBV24-1 and TRBJ2-1; possibly TRBD2 for D (7 bases). CDR1 and CDR2 from the germline V gene are KGHDR and SFDVKD. Between the trimmed V and J ends, which lost 7 bases and 3 bases, there was a span of 12 bases. CDR3 size: 14 residues. In DNA form, the CDR3 reads TGTGCCACCAGGGGGGGAGGGGGCTACAATGAGCAGTTCTTC. This gives the protein CATRGGGGYNEQFF.

The genes are TRBV11-2 and TRBJ2-7; D not resolved. This CDR3 spans 14 amino acids. From germline, CDR1 is SGHAT and CDR2 FQNNGV. With 2 bases removed from V and 0 bases from J, the gap between germline ends came to 8 bases. CDR3 bases: TGTGCCAGCAGCTTAATCGACACCTCCTACGAGCAGTACTTC. It is translated as CASSLIDTSYEQYF. Full variable domain (outside the CDR3, taken from reference TRBV11-2 and TRBJ2-7): EAGVAQSPRYKIIEKRQSVAFWCNPISGHATLYWYQQILGQGPKLLIQFQNNGVVDDSQLPKDRFSAERLKGVDSTLKIQPAKLEDSAVYLCASSLIDTSYEQYFGPGTRLTVT.

The chain employs TRBV28 and TRBJ2-1; D uncertain. V lost 5 bases and J 1 base, leaving 6 bases between the germline ends. CDR3 length: 13 residues. The germline V gene has CDR1 MDHEN and CDR2 SYDVKM. The CDR3 loop is CASSGESYNEQFF. In DNA form, the CDR3 reads TGTGCCAGCAGTGGGGAATCCTACAATGAGCAGTTCTTC.

V is TRBV6-5 and J is TRBJ1-1; TRBD1 might be the D (6 bases). The CDR3 runs 13 residues. Germline values: CDR1 MNHEY, CDR2 SVGAGI. V was pared by 0 bases and J by 5 bases, with 7 bases between. The chain's CDR3 is CASSYSRGTEAFF. CDR3 in DNA: TGTGCCAGCAGTTACTCGAGGGGGACTGAAGCTTTCTTT.

The rearrangement uses TRBV19 and TRBJ1-5; 7 positions agree with TRBD1. V lost 6 bases, J lost 0 bases, and 8 bases stayed unmatched. CDR1 is LNHDA and CDR2 is SQIVND in the germline V gene (reference sequence). CDR3 size: 16 residues. This chain's CDR3 is CASRKGQEYSNQPQHF. The CDR3 coding sequence is TGTGCCAGTAGAAAAGGACAGGAGTATAGCAATCAGCCCCAGCATTTT.

The V call is TRBV11-1, the J call TRBJ1-2; 9 bases agree with TRBD1. Germline V CDR1 and CDR2: SGHAT, FQDESV (reference sequence). V was clipped by 0 bases and J by 6 bases; unmatched bases: 8. CDR3 length: 16 amino acids. CDR3 in amino acids: CASSLALTGGADGYTF. The CDR3, as DNA: TGTGCCAGCAGCTTAGCGCTCACAGGGGGCGCGGATGGCTACACCTTC. The full variable domain, rest sourced from reference TRBV11-1 and TRBJ1-2, is EAEVAQSPRYKITEKSQAVAFWCDPISGHATLYWYRQILGQGPELLVQFQDESVVDDSQLPKDRFSAERLKGVDSTLKIQPAELGDSAMYLCASSLALTGGADGYTFGSGTRLTVV.

The V gene is TRBV7-8, the J gene TRBJ2-7; 9 nucleotides match TRBD2. The CDR3 length is 16 residues. V shed 1 base, J shed 0 bases, and the junction held 4 bases outside the gene matches. Germline V gene lookup returns CDR1 SGHVS and CDR2 FQNEAQ. The CDR3 here is CASSLGGGGGSYEQYF. The CDR3 DNA reads as TGTGCCAGCAGCTTAGGAGGCGGGGGGGGCTCCTACGAGCAGTACTTC. The full variable domain, with the rest looked up from reference TRBV7-8 and TRBJ2-7, is GAGVSQSPRYKVAKRGQDVALRCDPISGHVSLFWYQQALGQGPEFLTYFQNEAQLDKSGLPSDRFFAERPEGSVSTLKIQRTQQEDSAVYLCASSLGGGGGSYEQYFGPGTRLTVT.

The V gene is TRBV19, the J gene TRBJ2-2; unclear D gene. Germline-derived CDR1 and CDR2 are LNHDA and SQIVND (reference sequence). The V and J ends lost 3 bases and 3 bases respectively, with 8 bases between them. This CDR3 contains 14 residues. The CDR3 protein is CASSIGQYTGELFF. The CDR3 DNA is TGTGCCAGTAGTATTGGTCAGTACACCGGGGAGCTGTTTTTT.

This chain connects TRBV28 to TRBJ1-1, with D tentatively TRBD1 (6 bases). The CDR3 is 13 residues long. The V end lost 6 bases, the J end lost 7 bases, and 15 bases lay between the germline ends. Germline loops: CDR1 MDHEN, CDR2 SYDVKM. The CDR3 bases are TGTGCCAGCAGACCAGGGGCCAGGGTTGAAGCTTTCTTT. Protein: CASRPGARVEAFF.

The J gene is TRBJ2-1, the V gene TRBV28; D not resolved. The CDR3 consists of 17 residues. V was shortened by 5 bases and J by 0 bases, with 17 bases between the two germline ends. Germline CDR1 MDHEN, CDR2 SYDVKM. CDR3 DNA sequence: TGTGCCAGCAGTCTAAACCACATGGGCCGCTCCTACAATGAGCAGTTCTTC. It codes for CASSLNHMGRSYNEQFF.

The CDR3 region is CASSERRAPEAFF. The DNA for the CDR3 is TGTGCCAGCAGTGAGCGGCGGGCTCCCGAAGCTTTCTTT. The rearrangement uses TRBV2 and TRBJ1-1; D uncertain. There are 13 residues in the CDR3. Between the trimmed V and J ends, which lost 3 bases and 8 bases, there was a span of 13 bases. Germline loops: CDR1 SNHLY, CDR2 FYNNEI.

The chain carries TRBV27 and TRBJ2-7; 9 bases agree with TRBD1. Germline trimming cut 6 bases from V and 1 base from J; bases unmatched to any gene: 10. Germline CDR1 MNHEY, CDR2 SMNVEV (reference sequence). CDR3 length equals 16 residues. Here the CDR3 DNA reads TGTGCCAGCAGCCCTAGGGGGACAGGGTTTTCCTACGAGCAGTACTTC. Translating it yields CASSPRGTGFSYEQYF.

The rearrangement joins TRBV28 to TRBJ1-1, with D perhaps matching TRBD1 (5 bases). Trimming stripped 3 bases from V and 4 bases from J, with 12 bases between. The CDR3 is made up of 14 amino acids. Germline assignment: CDR1 MDHEN and CDR2 SYDVKM. CDR3 nucleotides: TGTGCCAGCAGTTTGCGGCACGGGGGCACTGAAGCTTTCTTT. Its translation: CASSLRHGGTEAFF.

The V and J genes are TRBV7-8 and TRBJ2-7; D may be TRBD2 (6 bases). The V end was cut by 3 bases, the J end by 2 bases, with 8 bases between. The CDR3 sequence is 13 residues long. Germline values: CDR1 SGHVS, CDR2 FQNEAQ. CDR3 residues: CASSFAGTYEQYF. The CDR3 DNA sequence: TGTGCCAGCAGCTTCGCGGGAACCTACGAGCAGTACTTC.

V and J are TRBV18 and TRBJ2-5; the D gene is possibly TRBD1 (5 bases). This CDR3 comprises 14 residues. The V gene lost 3 bases and the J gene lost 1 base, with 9 bases spanning the gap. Germline assignment: CDR1 KGHSH and CDR2 LQKENI. The CDR3: CASSPTAIQETQYF. The CDR3 bases are TGTGCCAGCTCACCGACAGCGATCCAAGAGACCCAGTACTTC.